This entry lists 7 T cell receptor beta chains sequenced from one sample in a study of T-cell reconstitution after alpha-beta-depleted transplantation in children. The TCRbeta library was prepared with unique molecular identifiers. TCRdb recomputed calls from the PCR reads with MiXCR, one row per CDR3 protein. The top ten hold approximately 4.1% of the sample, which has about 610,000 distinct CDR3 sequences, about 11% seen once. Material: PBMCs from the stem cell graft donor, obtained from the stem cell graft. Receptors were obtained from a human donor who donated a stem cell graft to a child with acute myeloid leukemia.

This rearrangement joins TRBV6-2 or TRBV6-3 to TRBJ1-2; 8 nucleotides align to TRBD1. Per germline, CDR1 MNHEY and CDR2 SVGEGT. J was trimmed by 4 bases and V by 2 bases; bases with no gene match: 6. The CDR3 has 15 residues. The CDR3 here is CASSYLDRAAYGYTF. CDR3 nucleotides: TGTGCCAGCAGTTACCTGGACAGGGCCGCCTATGGCTACACCTTC.

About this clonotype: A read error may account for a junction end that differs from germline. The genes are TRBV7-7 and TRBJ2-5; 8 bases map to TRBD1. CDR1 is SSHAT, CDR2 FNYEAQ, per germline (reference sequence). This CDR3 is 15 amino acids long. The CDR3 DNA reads TGTGCTAGCAGCCCGGACAGGGATTGGCAAGAGACCCAGTACTTC. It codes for CASSPDRDWQETQYF.

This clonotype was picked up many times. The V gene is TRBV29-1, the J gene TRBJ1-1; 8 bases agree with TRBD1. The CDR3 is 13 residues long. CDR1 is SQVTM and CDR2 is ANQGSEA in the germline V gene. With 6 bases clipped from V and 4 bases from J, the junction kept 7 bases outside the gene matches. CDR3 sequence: CSVASGGITEAFF. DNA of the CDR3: TGCAGCGTCGCATCAGGGGGCATCACTGAAGCTTTCTTT.

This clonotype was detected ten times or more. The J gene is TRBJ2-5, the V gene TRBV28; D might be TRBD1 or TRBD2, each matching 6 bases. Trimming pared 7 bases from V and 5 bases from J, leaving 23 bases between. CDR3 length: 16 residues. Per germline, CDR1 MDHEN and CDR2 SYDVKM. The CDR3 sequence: CASTLPKGGGSETQYF. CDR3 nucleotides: TGTGCCAGCACTTTGCCCAAAGGGGGAGGCTCGGAGACCCAGTACTTC. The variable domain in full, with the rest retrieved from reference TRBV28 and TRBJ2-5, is DVKVTQSSRYLVKRTGEKVFLECVQDMDHENMFWYRQDPGLGLRLIYFSYDVKMKEKGDIPEGYSVSREKKERFSLILESASTNQTSMYLCASTLPKGGGSETQYFGPGTRLLVL.

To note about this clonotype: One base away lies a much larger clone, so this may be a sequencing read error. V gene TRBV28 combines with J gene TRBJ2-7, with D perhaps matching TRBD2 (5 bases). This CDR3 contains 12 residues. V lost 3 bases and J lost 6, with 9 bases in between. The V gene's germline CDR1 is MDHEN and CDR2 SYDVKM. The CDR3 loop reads CASSLRVSEQYF. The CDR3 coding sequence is TGTGCCAGCAGTTTGAGGGTTTCCGAGCAGTACTTC.

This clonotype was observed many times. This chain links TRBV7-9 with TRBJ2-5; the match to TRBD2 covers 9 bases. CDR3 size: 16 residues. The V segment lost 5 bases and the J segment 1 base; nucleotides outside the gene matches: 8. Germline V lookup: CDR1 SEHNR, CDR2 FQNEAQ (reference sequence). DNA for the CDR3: TGTGCCAGCAGCCCCCGTCGTAGCGGGAGCCAAGAGACCCAGTACTTC. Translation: CASSPRRSGSQETQYF. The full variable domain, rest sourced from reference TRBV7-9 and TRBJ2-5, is DTGVSQNPRHKITKRGQNVTFRCDPISEHNRLYWYRQTLGQGPEFLTYFQNEAQLEKSRLLSDRFSAERPKGSFSTLEIQRTEQGDSAMYLCASSPRRSGSQETQYFGPGTRLLVL.

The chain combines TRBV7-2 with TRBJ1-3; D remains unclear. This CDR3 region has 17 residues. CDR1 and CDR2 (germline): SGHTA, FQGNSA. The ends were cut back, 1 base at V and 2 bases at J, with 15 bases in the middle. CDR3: CASSLVSGDLTGNTIYF. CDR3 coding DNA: TGTGCCAGCAGCTTAGTAAGTGGAGACCTGACTGGAAACACCATATATTTT.